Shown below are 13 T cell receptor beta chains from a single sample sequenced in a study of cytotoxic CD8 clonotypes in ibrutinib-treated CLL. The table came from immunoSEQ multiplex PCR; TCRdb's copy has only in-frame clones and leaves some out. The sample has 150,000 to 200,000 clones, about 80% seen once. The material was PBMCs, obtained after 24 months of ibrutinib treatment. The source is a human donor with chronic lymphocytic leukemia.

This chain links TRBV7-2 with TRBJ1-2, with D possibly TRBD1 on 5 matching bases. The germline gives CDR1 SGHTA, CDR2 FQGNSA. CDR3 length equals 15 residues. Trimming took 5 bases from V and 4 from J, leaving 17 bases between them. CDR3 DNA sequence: TGTGCCAGCAGCGTAACAGACAGCGTGATCTATGGCTACACCTTC. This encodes CASSVTDSVIYGYTF. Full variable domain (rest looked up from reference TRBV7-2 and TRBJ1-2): GAGVSQSPSNKVTEKGKDVELRCDPISGHTALYWYRQSLGQGLEFLIYFQGNSAPDKSGLPSDRFSAERTGGSVSTLTIQRTQQEDSAVYLCASSVTDSVIYGYTFGSGTRLTVV.

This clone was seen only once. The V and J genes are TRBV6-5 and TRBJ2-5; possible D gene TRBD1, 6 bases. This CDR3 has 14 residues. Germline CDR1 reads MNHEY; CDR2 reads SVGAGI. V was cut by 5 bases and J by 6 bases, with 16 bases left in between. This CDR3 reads CASSGAGTIQTQYF. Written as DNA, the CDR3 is TGTGCCAGCAGTGGCGCCGGGACAATCCAGACCCAGTACTTC.

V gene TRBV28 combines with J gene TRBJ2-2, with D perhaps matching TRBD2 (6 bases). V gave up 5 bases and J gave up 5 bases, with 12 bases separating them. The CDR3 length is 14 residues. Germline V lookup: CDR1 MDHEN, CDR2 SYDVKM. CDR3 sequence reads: CASSNRGGTGELFF. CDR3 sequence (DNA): TGTGCCAGCAGTAATCGTGGGGGGACCGGGGAGCTGTTTTTT.

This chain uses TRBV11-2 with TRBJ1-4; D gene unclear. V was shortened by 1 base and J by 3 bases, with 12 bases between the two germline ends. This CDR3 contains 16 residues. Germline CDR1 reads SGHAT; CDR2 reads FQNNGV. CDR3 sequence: CASSLGRSGSNEKLFF. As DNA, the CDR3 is TGTGCCAGCAGCTTAGGGCGGAGTGGGTCTAATGAAAAACTGTTTTTT.

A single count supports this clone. The CDR3 coding sequence is TGTGCCAGCAGCTTAGATCCTAAAGGGGAGACCCAGTACTTC. This codes for CASSLDPKGETQYF. This chain links TRBV7-9 with TRBJ2-5, with D hard to call. Germline-derived CDR1 and CDR2 are SEHNR and FQNEAQ (reference sequence). The CDR3 has 14 amino acids. With 1 base removed from V and 5 bases from J, the gap between germline ends came to 11 bases.

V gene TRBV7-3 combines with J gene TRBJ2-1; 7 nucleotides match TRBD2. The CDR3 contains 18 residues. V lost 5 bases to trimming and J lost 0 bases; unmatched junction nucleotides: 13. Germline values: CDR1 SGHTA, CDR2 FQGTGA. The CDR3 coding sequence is TGTGCCAGCAGCCCCACCGGCGGAGCGGGGAGCTCCTACAATGAGCAGTTCTTC. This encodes CASSPTGGAGSSYNEQFF.

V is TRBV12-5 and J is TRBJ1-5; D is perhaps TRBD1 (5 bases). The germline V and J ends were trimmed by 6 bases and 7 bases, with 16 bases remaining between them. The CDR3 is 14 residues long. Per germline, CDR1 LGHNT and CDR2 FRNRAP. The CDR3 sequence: CASGQAEWDQPQHF. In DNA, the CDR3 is TGTGCTAGTGGGCAAGCTGAGTGGGACCAGCCCCAGCATTTT.

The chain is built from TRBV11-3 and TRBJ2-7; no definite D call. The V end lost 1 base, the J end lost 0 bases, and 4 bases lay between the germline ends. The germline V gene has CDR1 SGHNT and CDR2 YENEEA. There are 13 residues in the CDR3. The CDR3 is CASSLALSYEQYF. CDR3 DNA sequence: TGTGCCAGCAGCTTAGCCCTCTCCTACGAGCAGTACTTC.

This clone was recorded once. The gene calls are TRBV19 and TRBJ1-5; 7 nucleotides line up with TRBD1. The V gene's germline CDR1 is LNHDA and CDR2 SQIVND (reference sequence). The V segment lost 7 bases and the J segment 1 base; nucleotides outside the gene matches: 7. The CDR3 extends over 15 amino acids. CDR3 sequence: CASTTGQRSNQPQHF. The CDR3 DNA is TGTGCCAGTACCACGGGACAGAGGAGCAATCAGCCCCAGCATTTT.

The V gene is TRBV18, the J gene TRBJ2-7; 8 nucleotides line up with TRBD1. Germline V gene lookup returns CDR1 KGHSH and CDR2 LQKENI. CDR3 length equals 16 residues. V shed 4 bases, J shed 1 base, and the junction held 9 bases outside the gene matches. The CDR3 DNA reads TGTGCCAGCTCACTGAGGTGGGACAGGTCATCCTACGAGCAGTACTTC. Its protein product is CASSLRWDRSSYEQYF.

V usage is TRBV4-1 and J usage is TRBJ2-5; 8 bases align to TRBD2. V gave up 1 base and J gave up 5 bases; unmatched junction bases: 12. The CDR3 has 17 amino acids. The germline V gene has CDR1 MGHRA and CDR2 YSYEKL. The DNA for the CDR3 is TGCGCCAGCAGCCAAGGCGTTGCCGGGGGGGCCATCGAGACCCAGTACTTC. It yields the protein CASSQGVAGGAIETQYF.

The CDR3 nucleotides are TGCGCCAGCAGCTTGTCTAGCGGGAGTCCAAGCTCCTACGAGCAGTACTTC. Its protein product is CASSLSSGSPSSYEQYF. The J gene is TRBJ2-7, the V gene TRBV5-1, with 10 bases that match TRBD2. Germline V lookup: CDR1 SGHRS, CDR2 YFSETQ. This CDR3 region has 17 residues. V was clipped by 1 base and J by 0 bases; unmatched bases: 7. The full variable domain, completed using reference TRBV5-1 and TRBJ2-7, is KAGVTQTPRYLIKTRGQQVTLSCSPISGHRSVSWYQQTPGQGLQFLFEYFSETQRNKGNFPGRFSGRQFSNSRSEMNVSTLELGDSALYLCASSLSSGSPSSYEQYFGPGTRLTVT.

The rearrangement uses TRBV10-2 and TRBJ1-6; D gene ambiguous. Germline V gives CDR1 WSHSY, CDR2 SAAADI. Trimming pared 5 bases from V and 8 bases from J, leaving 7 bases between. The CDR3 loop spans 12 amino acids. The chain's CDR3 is CASSRLDSPLHF. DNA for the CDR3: TGCGCCAGCAGTCGGCTCGATTCACCCCTCCACTTT.